This T cell receptor (beta chain) originates from a study of cytomegalovirus exposure and HLA in healthy donors. This CDR3 region has 13 residues. Germline V lookup: CDR1 SEHNR, CDR2 FQNEAQ (reference sequence). The V and J ends lost 11 bases and 0 bases respectively, with 8 bases between them. 60 Vbeta and 13 Jbeta primers were used in PCR. Data came from immunoSEQ multiplex PCR; TCRdb stores just in-frame clones and leaves some out. This sample has approximately 95,000 clones, with more than 60% found just once. The chain joins TRBV7-9 to TRBJ2-6, with D possibly matching TRBD2 (5 bases). This TCR was recovered from a man between 18 and 29 years old in good health and CMV-seropositive. The source material was PBMCs. The CDR3 loop is CASGDSGANVLTF. As DNA, the CDR3 is TGTGCCTCCGGGGACTCTGGGGCCAACGTCCTGACTTTC.